This TCR beta chain was identified in a study of CXCR3-negative and CXCR3-positive naive CD8 T cells (dated by TCRdb to between 2017 and 2020). Describing the broader study: In total, about 140 million TRB reads were obtained, or roughly 1.5 +/- 0.3 million reads per library. TRBV-TRBJ cluster analysis included naive subsets from a handful of donors and memory cells from 3 donors. Diversity and physicochemical repertoire analyses covered some ten donors pooled from two independent experiments.

The listed sequencing device is NextSeq 550. The Human TCR Profiling Kit (MiLaboratory) was used to make UMI-labeled 5' RACE TRB cDNA libraries. The full amount of extracted RNA was used for cDNA synthesis, and the full amount of resulting cDNA was used for PCR amplification. The libraries were made side by side, with each library going through the same number of PCR cycles. Per the authors' processing: MIGEC and MiXCR extracted about 53,000 +/- 10,000 unique UMI-labeled TRB cDNA molecules per library, requiring at least two reads per UMI. An average of roughly 40,000 +/- 10,000 functional in-frame TRB CDR3 nucleotide clonotypes without stop codons was found per library. Diversity metrics, including normalized Shannon-Wiener and Chao1, were computed in VDJtools after downsampling to 5000 UMI-labeled TRB molecules per sample. For the central five CDR3 residues, VDJtools calculated physicochemical properties weighted by clonotype size, namely interaction energy, strength, volume and Kidera factor 4. After the reads were reprocessed by TCRdb, one entry was made per CDR3 protein sequence, with no DNA. The V and J calls shown here were made by TCRdb, not taken from the authors' results. This specimen's table enumerates under 150,000 distinct CDR3 sequences. The top ten clones comprise about 0.28% of the sample.

In the germline V gene, CDR1 corresponds to MGHRA and CDR2 to YSYEKL. The CDR3, from cysteine to phenylalanine, totals 12 residues. No DNA sequence was recorded. In the case of this clonotype: Its antigen has not been determined.

Each CD8+ T cell subset was flow-sorted in triplicate, with 300,000 cells per subset placed directly into RLT lysis buffer. To exclude memory contaminants, naive CD8+ T cells were stringently defined as CD45RO-CCR7+CD27+CD95-. Standard density gradient centrifugation was used to isolate peripheral blood mononuclear cells from buffy coats. A FACSAria III was used to flow-sort naive CXCR3-negative and CXCR3-positive CD8+ T cells. An RNeasy Mini Kit was used to extract total RNA from the sorted cells. Study-wide findings and limitations: Both naive subsets had comparably high repertoire diversity, while memory CD8+ T cells had much lower repertoire diversity. Because surface CD5, which has been linked to self-reactivity in mice, was comparable between naive subsets, TCR interaction strength was also inferred from TRB CDR3 physicochemical properties. Naive CXCR3-negative and CXCR3-positive cells from the same donor showed similar TRBV-TRBJ usage, whereas memory cells showed distinct patterns. Freshly isolated PBMCs were used for most assays because CXCR3 expression went down partially after cryopreservation. TRB CDR3s from CXCR3-positive naive cells showed higher hydrophobicity (lower Kidera factor 4), lower energy, and higher strength and volume indices than CXCR3-negative naive cells.

This chain joins TRBV4-1 to TRBJ1-1; absent DNA, TCRdb's TRBD1 call cannot be checked. Sequencing was done on a sample of naive CXCR3+ CD8+ T cells from blood. In light of the paper, this sample's cell subset or site label describes: CD45RO-CCR7+CD27+CD95- naive CD8+ T cells expressing CXCR3 (TNR3+). The clonotype was recovered from a human donor in good health. Some clones in this sample may be carry-over from other donors' samples. The CDR3 region reads CASSQTGAEAFF.